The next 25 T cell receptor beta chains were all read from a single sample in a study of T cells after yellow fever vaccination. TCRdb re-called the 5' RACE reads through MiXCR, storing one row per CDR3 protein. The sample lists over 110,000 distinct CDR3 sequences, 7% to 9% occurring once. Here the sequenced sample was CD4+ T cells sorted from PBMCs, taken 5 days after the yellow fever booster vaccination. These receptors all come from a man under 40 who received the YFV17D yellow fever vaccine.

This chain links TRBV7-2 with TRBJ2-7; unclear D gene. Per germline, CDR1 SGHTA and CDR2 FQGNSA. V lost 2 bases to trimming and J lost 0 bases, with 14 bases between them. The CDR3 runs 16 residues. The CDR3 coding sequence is TGTGCCAGCAGCTTACGTTTAGGAACAAGCTCCTACGAGCAGTACTTC. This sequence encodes CASSLRLGTSSYEQYF.

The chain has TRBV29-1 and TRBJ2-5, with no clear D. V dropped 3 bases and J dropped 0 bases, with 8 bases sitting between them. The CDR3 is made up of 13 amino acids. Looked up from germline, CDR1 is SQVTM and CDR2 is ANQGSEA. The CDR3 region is CSVERHYQETQYF. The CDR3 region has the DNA TGCAGCGTTGAGAGGCATTACCAAGAGACCCAGTACTTC.

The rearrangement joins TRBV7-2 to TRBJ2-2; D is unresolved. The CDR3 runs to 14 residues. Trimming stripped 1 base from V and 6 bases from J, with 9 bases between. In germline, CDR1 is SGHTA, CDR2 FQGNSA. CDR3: CASSLVQFSGELFF. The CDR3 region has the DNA TGTGCCAGCAGCTTAGTTCAGTTTTCCGGGGAGCTGTTTTTT.

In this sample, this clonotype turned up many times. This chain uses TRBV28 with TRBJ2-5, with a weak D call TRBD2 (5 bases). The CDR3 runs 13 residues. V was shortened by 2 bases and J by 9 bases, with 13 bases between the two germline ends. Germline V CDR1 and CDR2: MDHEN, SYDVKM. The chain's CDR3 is CASSLRGPPSQYF. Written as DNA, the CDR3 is TGTGCCAGCAGTTTAAGAGGGCCTCCATCCCAGTACTTC.

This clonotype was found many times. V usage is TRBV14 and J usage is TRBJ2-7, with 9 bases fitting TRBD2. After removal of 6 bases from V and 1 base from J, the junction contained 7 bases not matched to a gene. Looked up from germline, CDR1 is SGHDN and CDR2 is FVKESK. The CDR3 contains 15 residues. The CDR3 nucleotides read TGTGCCAGCAGACCTAGCGGGGTGAGGTCCTACGAGCAGTACTTC. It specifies CASRPSGVRSYEQYF.

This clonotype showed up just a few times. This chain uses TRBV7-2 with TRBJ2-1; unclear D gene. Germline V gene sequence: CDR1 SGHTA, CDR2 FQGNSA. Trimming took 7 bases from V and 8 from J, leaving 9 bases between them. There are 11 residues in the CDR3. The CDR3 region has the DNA TGTGCCAGCAACTCCTTGGATGAGCAGTTCTTC. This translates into CASNSLDEQFF.

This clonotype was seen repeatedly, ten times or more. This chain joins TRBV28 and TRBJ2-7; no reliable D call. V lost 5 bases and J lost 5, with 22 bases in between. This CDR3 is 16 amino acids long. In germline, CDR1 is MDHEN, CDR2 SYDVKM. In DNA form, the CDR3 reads TGTGCCAGCAGTCTCCTTGAGGCAGTTCCGGACCACGAGCAGTACTTC. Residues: CASSLLEAVPDHEQYF.

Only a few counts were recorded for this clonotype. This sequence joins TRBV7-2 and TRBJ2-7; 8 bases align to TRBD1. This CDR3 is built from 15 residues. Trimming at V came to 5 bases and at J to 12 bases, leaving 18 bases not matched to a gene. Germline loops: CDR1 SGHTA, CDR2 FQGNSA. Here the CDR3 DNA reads TGTGCCAGCAGCCTCCCGCCAGGGGGCACCCCCTATCCGTACTTC. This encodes CASSLPPGGTPYPYF.

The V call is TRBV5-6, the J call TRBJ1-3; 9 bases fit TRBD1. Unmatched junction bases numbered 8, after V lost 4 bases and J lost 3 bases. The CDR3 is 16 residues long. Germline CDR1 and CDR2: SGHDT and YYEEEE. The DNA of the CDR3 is TGTGCCAGCAGCGATCCAACAGGGGGCTTTGGAAACACCATATATTTT. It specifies CASSDPTGGFGNTIYF.

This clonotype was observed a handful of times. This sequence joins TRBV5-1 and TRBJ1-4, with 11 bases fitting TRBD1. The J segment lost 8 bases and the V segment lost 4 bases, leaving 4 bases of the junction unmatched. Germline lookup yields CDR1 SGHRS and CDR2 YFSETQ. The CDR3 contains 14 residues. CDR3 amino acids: CASSLGQGAEKLFF. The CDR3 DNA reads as TGCGCCAGCAGCCTCGGACAGGGGGCGGAAAAACTGTTTTTT.

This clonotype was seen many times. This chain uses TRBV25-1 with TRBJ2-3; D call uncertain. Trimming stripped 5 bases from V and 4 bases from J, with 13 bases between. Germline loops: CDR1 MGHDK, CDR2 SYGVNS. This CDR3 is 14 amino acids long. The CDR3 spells CASSINQTPDTQYF. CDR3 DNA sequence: TGTGCCAGCAGTATCAATCAGACCCCAGATACGCAGTATTTT.

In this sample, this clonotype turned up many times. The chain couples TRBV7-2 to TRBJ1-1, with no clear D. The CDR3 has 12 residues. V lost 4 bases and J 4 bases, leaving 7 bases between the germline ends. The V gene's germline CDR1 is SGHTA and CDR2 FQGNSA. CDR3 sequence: CASSSYPTEAFF. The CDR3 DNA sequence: TGTGCCAGCAGCTCCTACCCCACTGAAGCTTTCTTT. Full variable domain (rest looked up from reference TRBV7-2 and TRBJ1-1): GAGVSQSPSNKVTEKGKDVELRCDPISGHTALYWYRQSLGQGLEFLIYFQGNSAPDKSGLPSDRFSAERTGGSVSTLTIQRTQQEDSAVYLCASSSYPTEAFFGQGTRLTVV.

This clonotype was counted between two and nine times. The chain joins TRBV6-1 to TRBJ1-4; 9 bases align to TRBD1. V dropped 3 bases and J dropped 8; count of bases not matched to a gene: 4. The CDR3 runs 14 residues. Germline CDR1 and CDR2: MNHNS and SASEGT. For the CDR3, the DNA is TGTGCCAGCAGTGACGGACAGGGGCAGGAAAAACTGTTTTTT. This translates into CASSDGQGQEKLFF.

The CDR3 bases are TGTGCCAGCTGCCTCTTCCGACTAGCGGGAGGTGAAGCAGATACGCAGTATTTT. Amino acid sequence: CASCLFRLAGGEADTQYF. The chain carries TRBV3-1 and TRBJ2-3, with 13 bases aligning to TRBD2. V was pared by 8 bases and J by 4 bases, with 15 bases of the junction left unmatched. Germline V gene sequence: CDR1 LGHDT, CDR2 YNNKEL (reference sequence). The CDR3 spans 18 residues.

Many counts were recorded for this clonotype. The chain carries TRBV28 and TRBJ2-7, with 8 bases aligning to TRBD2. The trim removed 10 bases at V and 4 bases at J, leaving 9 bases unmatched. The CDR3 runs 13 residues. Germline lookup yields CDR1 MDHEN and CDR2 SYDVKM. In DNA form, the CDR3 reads TGTGCCACCCGGGGGGGAGTGGGGTACGAGCAGTACTTC. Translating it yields CATRGGVGYEQYF. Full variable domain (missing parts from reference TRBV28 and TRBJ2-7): DVKVTQSSRYLVKRTGEKVFLECVQDMDHENMFWYRQDPGLGLRLIYFSYDVKMKEKGDIPEGYSVSREKKERFSLILESASTNQTSMYLCATRGGVGYEQYFGPGTRLTVT.

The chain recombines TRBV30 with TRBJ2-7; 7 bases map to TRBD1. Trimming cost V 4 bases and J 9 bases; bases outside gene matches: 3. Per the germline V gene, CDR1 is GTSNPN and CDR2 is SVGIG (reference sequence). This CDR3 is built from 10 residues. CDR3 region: CAWTDRRQYF. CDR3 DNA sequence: TGTGCCTGGACGGACAGGCGGCAGTACTTC. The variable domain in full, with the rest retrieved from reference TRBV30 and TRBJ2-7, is SQTIHQWPATLVQPVGSPLSLECTVEGTSNPNLYWYRQAAGRGLQLLFYSVGIGQISSEVPQNLSASRPQDRQFILSSKKLLLSDSGFYLCAWTDRRQYFGPGTRLTVT.

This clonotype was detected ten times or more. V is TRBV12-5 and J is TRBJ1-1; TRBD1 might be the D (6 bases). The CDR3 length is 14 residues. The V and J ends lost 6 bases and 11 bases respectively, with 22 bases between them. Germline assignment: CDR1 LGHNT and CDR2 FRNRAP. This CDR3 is CASGPGVPTGSAFF. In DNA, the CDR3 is TGTGCTAGTGGCCCCGGGGTGCCCACAGGGAGCGCTTTCTTT.

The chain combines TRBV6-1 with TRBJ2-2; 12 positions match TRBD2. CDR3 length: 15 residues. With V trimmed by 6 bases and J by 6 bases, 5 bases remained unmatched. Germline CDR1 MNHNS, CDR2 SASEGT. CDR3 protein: CASRLAGGFPGELFF. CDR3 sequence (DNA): TGTGCCAGCAGGCTAGCGGGAGGGTTTCCCGGGGAGCTGTTTTTT.

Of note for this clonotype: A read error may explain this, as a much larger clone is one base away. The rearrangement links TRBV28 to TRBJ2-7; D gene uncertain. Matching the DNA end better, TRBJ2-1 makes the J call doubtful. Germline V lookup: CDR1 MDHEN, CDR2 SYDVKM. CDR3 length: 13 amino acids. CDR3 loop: CASSLYSSYEQFF. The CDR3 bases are TGTGCCAGCAGTTTATACAGCTCCTACGAGCAGTTCTTC.

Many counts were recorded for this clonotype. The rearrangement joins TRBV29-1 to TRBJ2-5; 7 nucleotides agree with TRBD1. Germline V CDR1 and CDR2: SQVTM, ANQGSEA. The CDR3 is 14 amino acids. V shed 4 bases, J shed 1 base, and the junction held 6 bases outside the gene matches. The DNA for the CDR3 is TGCAGCGTTGCGGACAGGTCTTCCCAAGAGACCCAGTACTTC. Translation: CSVADRSSQETQYF.

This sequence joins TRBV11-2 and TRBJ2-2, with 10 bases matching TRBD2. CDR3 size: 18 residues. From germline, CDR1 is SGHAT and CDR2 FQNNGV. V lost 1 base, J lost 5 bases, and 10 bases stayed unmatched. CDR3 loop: CASSLGTSGIIGTGELFF. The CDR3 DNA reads TGTGCCAGCAGCTTAGGAACTAGCGGGATAATCGGGACCGGGGAGCTGTTTTTT.

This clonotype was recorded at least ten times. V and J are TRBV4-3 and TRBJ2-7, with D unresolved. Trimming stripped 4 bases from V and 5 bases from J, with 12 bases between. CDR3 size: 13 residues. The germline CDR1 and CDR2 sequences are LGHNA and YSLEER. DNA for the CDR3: TGCGCCAGCAGCCGTCTGGGTTTCGACGAGCAGTACTTC. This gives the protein CASSRLGFDEQYF.

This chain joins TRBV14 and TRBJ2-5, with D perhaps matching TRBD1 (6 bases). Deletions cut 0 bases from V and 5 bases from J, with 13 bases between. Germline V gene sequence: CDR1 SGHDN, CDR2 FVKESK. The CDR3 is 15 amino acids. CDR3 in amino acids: CASSQDMDRRETQYF. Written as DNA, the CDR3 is TGTGCCAGCAGCCAAGATATGGACAGAAGGGAGACCCAGTACTTC.

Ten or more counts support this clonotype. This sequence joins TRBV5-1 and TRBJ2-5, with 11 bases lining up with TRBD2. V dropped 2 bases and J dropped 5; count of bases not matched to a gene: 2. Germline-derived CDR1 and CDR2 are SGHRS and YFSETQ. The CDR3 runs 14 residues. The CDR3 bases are TGCGCCAGCAGCTTACTAGCGGGAGCTGAGACCCAGTACTTC. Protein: CASSLLAGAETQYF.

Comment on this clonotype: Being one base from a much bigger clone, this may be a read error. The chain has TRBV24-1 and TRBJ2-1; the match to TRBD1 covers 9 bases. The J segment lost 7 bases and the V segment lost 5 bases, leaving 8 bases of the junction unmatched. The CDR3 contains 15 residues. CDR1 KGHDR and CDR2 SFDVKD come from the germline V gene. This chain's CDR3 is CATSVLDRGGNEQFF. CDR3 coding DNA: TGTGCCACCAGTGTTCTGGACAGGGGCGGTAATGAGCAGTTCTTC.